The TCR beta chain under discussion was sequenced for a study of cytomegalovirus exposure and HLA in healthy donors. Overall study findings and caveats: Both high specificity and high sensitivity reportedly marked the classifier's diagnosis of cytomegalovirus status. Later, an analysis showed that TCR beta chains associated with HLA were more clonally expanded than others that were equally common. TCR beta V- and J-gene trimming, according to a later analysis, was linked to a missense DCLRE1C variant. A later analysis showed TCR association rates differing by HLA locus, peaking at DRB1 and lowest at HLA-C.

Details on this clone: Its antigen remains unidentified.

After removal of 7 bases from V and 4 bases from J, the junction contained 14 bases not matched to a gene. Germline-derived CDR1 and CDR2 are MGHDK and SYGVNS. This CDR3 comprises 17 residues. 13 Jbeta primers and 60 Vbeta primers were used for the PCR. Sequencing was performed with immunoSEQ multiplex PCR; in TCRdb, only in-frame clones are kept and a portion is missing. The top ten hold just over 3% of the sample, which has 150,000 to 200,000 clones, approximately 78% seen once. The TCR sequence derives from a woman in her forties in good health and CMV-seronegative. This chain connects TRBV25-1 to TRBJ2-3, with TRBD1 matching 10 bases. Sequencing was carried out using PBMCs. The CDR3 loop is CASTLRQGALGADTQYF. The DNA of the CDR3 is TGTGCCAGCACCCTTCGACAGGGGGCACTGGGCGCAGATACGCAGTATTTT. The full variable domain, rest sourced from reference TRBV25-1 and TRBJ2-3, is EADIYQTPRYLVIGTGKKITLECSQTMGHDKMYWYQQDPGMELHLIHYSYGVNSTEKGDLSSESTVSRIRTEHFPLTLESARPSHTSQYLCASTLRQGALGADTQYFGPGTRLTVL.